This TCR beta chain stems from a study of response to subunit inactivated influenza vaccine. TCRdb re-derived calls from the RT-PCR reads in MiXCR, one entry per CDR3 protein. The sample has under 800,000 distinct CDR3 sequences, 14% seen once. Germline-derived CDR1 and CDR2 are LGHNA and YSLEER. The CDR3 consists of 17 residues. V lost 5 bases, J lost 6 bases, and 17 bases stayed unmatched. A remark on this clonotype: Its antigen is still unknown.

General study points: The study's authors posited that every seasonal influenza vaccination enlists few new T cells.

The chain has TRBV4-3 and TRBJ2-3; the match to TRBD1 covers 7 bases. Sequencing was performed on PBMCs from blood, taken approximately 15 days before vaccination. The sequence was obtained from a man in his fifties or sixties who received an inactivated influenza vaccine. This CDR3 reads CASSERGIGGILDTQYF. CDR3 nucleotides: TGCGCCAGCAGCGAAAGGGGGATAGGGGGCATTTTGGATACGCAGTATTTT.